The source of this TCR beta chain is a study of blood T cell repertoires in COVID-19. Study-level background: Sites across the United States, Italy and Spain contributed samples from acute and convalescent COVID-19. PBMCs, B-cell-depleted T cells, or T cells provided the cDNA or gDNA that made up the material.

This CDR3 is 14 amino acids long. Trimming left V 3 bases short and J 1 base short, with 10 bases between. Germline CDR1 and CDR2: DFQATT and SNEGSKA (reference sequence). As originally analysed: It was from reference gene primer amplification that nucleated cell counts were estimated. The data were produced by immunoSEQ multiplex PCR, yet TCRdb's version contains in-frame clones alone and is incomplete. From that table come the V and J calls and clone size; the DNA was used to work out D and trimming. The table records approximately 200,000 clones, roughly nine tenths of them present only once. The V and J genes are TRBV20-1 and TRBJ2-1; D ambiguous. The sample was peripheral blood. This TCR came from a man between 65 and 85 years old with active or convalescent COVID-19. The chain's CDR3 is CSASARSSYNEQFF. CDR3 coding DNA: TGCAGTGCTAGTGCCCGGAGTTCCTACAATGAGCAGTTCTTC.